The sample holds a few counts of the clone carrying this T cell receptor (beta chain). From the PCR reads, TCRdb called clonotypes with MiXCR, one entry per CDR3 protein. This sample has 79,000 or so distinct CDR3 sequences, with about 53% found just once. The source of the sample is a study of CDR3 diversity in severe acne. With 3 bases removed from V and 2 bases from J, the gap between germline ends came to 11 bases. In germline, CDR1 is SGHNT, CDR2 YYREEE (reference sequence). This CDR3 spans 14 amino acids. This TCR came from a male donor with severe acne vulgaris. The chain has TRBV5-4 and TRBJ2-5, with D perhaps matching TRBD2 (6 bases). Sequenced input: blood. Here the CDR3 reads CASSSQRGQETQYF. The CDR3 DNA reads TGTGCCAGCAGCTCACAACGGGGGCAAGAGACCCAGTACTTC.